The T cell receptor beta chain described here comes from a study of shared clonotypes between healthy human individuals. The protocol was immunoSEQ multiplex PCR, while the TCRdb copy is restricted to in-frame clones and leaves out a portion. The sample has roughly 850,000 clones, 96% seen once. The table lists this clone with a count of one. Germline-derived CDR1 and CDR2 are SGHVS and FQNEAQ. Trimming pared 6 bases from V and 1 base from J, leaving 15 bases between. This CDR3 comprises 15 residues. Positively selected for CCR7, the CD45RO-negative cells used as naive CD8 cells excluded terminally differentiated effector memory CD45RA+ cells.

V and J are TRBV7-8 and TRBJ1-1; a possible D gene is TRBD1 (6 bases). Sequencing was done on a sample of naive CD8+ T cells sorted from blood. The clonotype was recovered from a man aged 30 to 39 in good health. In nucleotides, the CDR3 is TGTGCCAGCAGGGGGGGGGCAGCCCCGAACACTGAAGCTTTCTTT. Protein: CASRGGAAPNTEAFF.